The source of this TCR beta chain is a study of radiation and T cells in renal cell carcinoma. CDR1 SGHTA and CDR2 FQGNSA come from the germline V gene. Trimming stripped 1 base from V and 4 bases from J, with 11 bases between. The CDR3 totals 14 residues. Profiling relied on immunoSEQ multiplex PCR, and the TCRdb table lists in-frame clones only, not all of them. The sample holds some 150,000 clones; around 88% are singletons and the top ten take roughly 17%. For this clone: Its target is not known.

Findings and caveats of the study: From baseline, blood top tumor clonotypes peaked at 2 weeks post-radiation.

Time point: blood 4 weeks post-SBRT, at nephrectomy. Treatment in this sample: 15 Gy SBRT to primary tumor, nephrectomy 4 weeks later. Nephrectomy followed 15 Gy stereotactic body radiation by 4 weeks. Serial blood draws occurred at baseline and 2 and 4 weeks post-SBRT. The patient's renal cell carcinoma had clear cell pathology. The chain carries TRBV7-2 and TRBJ2-7; D is ambiguous. The sample was blood, taken from a patient whose treatment included radiotherapy and nephrectomy. The clonotype comes from a woman aged 45-65 years with renal cell carcinoma. CDR3 nucleotides: TGTGCCAGCAGCTTAGATTCGTCCGGTTACGAGCAGTACTTC. Its translation: CASSLDSSGYEQYF.